This TCR beta chain was sequenced in a study of shared clonotypes between healthy human individuals. Only CD45RO-negative cells positively selected for CCR7 counted as naive CD8 cells, so terminally differentiated effector memory CD45RA+ cells were excluded. Germline CDR1 and CDR2: SGHNT and YYREEE (reference sequence). The CDR3 has 13 residues. V was shortened by 4 bases and J by 7 bases, with 11 bases between the two germline ends. Assay: immunoSEQ multiplex PCR; the TCRdb copy retains only in-frame clones and omits some. This sample has some 2 million clones, with about 94% found just once. The chain combines TRBV5-4 with TRBJ1-4; TRBD1 might be the D (6 bases). The specimen was naive CD8+ T cells sorted from blood. This clonotype was obtained from a man younger than 30 in good health. CDR3 coding DNA: TGTGCCAGCAGCGGGGGGCACAGTGAAAAACTGTTTTTT. Translated: CASSGGHSEKLFF.